These 3 T cell receptor beta chains share one sample of origin, sequenced in a study of cytotoxic CD8 clonotypes in ibrutinib-treated CLL. This table comes from immunoSEQ multiplex PCR, and its TCRdb copy is limited to in-frame clones, with some not included. The sample consists of about 200,000 clones, 70% of them appearing once. The input for sequencing was PBMCs, taken after 12 months of ibrutinib treatment. The receptors originated from a human donor with chronic lymphocytic leukemia.

The gene calls are TRBV4-1 and TRBJ1-5; 8 bases match TRBD1. J was trimmed by 1 base and V by 4 bases; bases with no gene match: 6. Germline loops: CDR1 MGHRA, CDR2 YSYEKL. CDR3 length: 16 amino acids. In DNA, the CDR3 is TGCGCCAGCAGCCCTCAGGGGGCTGTAAGCAATCAGCCCCAGCATTTT. Residues: CASSPQGAVSNQPQHF.

This rearrangement joins TRBV4-2 to TRBJ2-1; the match to TRBD2 covers 11 bases. The CDR3 sequence is 17 residues long. The germline gives CDR1 LGHNA, CDR2 YNFKEQ. V shed 1 base and J 3 bases; nucleotides not matched to a gene: 5. CDR3 loop: CASSQGTLAGGYNEQFF. DNA of the CDR3: TGTGCCAGCAGCCAAGGAACTCTAGCGGGGGGCTACAATGAGCAGTTCTTC.

The rearrangement links TRBV29-1 to TRBJ2-5; 7 bases agree with TRBD1. This CDR3 is built from 14 residues. V lost 5 bases and J lost 1; bases outside the gene matches: 7. Germline CDR1 reads SQVTM; CDR2 reads ANQGSEA. For the CDR3, the DNA is TGCAGCGTTCGACAGGGAAGGGTCCAAGAGACCCAGTACTTC. Its translation is CSVRQGRVQETQYF.